This T cell receptor beta chain was documented in a study of T-cell reconstitution after alpha-beta-depleted transplantation in children. This clonotype was found a few times. Germline CDR1 SNHLY, CDR2 FYNNEI. V dropped 3 bases and J dropped 6 bases, with 12 bases sitting between them. CDR3 length: 14 amino acids. Unique molecular identifiers were used to barcode this TCRbeta library. TCRdb independently ran MiXCR on the PCR reads; one entry per CDR3 protein. The table shows a few hundred thousand distinct CDR3 sequences, with under 13% occurring only once. This sequence originates from a human donor who donated a stem cell graft to a child with acute myeloid leukemia. The V and J genes are TRBV2 and TRBJ2-1; weak D call: TRBD2 (6 bases). The material was PBMCs from the stem cell graft donor, obtained from the stem cell graft. CDR3 sequence: CASSETGDPNEQFF. CDR3 coding DNA: TGTGCCAGCAGTGAGACGGGAGACCCCAATGAGCAGTTCTTC.